The 30 T cell receptor beta chains in this list originate from one sample, sequenced in a study of a mutant IDH1 vaccine in newly diagnosed glioma. No antigens are known for them. Described time point: week 23, last vaccination. Vaccinated patients received 300 ug of mutant IDH1 20-mer peptide per dose, with topical imiquimod. Assay: immunoSEQ multiplex PCR; the TCRdb copy retains only in-frame clones and omits some. The sample shows over 50,000 clones, 84% of them seen only once. The material was PBMCs, obtained from a glioma patient whose treatment included an IDH1 peptide vaccine. Every receptor here comes from a man younger than 35 with glioma.

This rearrangement joins TRBV6-4 to TRBJ2-2; 8 bases are a match to TRBD2. Germline CDR1 and CDR2: MRHNA and SNTAGT. There are 14 residues in the CDR3. V shed 4 bases and J 7 bases; nucleotides not matched to a gene: 5. The CDR3 loop reads CASSGGLDSGELFF. The CDR3 bases are TGTGCCAGCAGTGGGGGACTAGACAGCGGGGAGCTGTTTTTT.

The rearrangement links TRBV29-1 to TRBJ1-1; 9 nucleotides line up with TRBD1. CDR3 size: 14 residues. Per germline, CDR1 SQVTM and CDR2 ANQGSEA. The V and J ends lost 6 bases and 4 bases, in that order; junction bases with no gene match: 9. The CDR3 loop is CSVNRQGGSTEAFF. DNA for the CDR3: TGCAGCGTCAATCGACAGGGGGGTAGCACTGAAGCTTTCTTT.

The chain joins TRBV11-3 to TRBJ2-1; tentative D call: TRBD2 (6 bases). The V gene's germline CDR1 is SGHNT and CDR2 YENEEA. The V end was cut by 4 bases, the J end by 0 bases, with 13 bases between. This CDR3 comprises 16 residues. The CDR3 nucleotides read TGTGCCAGCAGCTCCTTGGGGCGGGACTCCTACAATGAGCAGTTCTTC. Residues: CASSSLGRDSYNEQFF.

This rearrangement joins TRBV5-1 to TRBJ2-5, with 7 nucleotides matching TRBD1. There are 14 residues in the CDR3. The germline CDR1 and CDR2 sequences are SGHRS and YFSETQ. The V segment lost 0 bases and the J segment 5 bases; nucleotides outside the gene matches: 4. The CDR3 DNA reads TGCGCCAGCAGCTTGGGAGGGGGCGAGGAGACCCAGTACTTC. This translates into CASSLGGGEETQYF.

The chain is built from TRBV5-8 and TRBJ1-1; D perhaps matches TRBD1 (5 bases). Germline CDR1 SGHTS, CDR2 YDEGEE. Trimming removed 2 bases from V and 0 bases from J, with 11 bases in between. The CDR3 loop spans 15 amino acids. The CDR3 coding sequence is TGTGCCAGCAGCTTAGGGGCGCCCGTGAACACTGAAGCTTTCTTT. It encodes CASSLGAPVNTEAFF.

The CDR3 protein is CASSGRDRNEKLFF. The CDR3 nucleotides read TGTGCCAGCAGCGGCCGGGACAGAAATGAAAAACTGTTTTTT. This chain uses TRBV9 with TRBJ1-4; 7 positions match TRBD1. Germline assignment: CDR1 SGDLS and CDR2 YYNGEE. The CDR3 is 14 residues long. The trim removed 3 bases at V and 5 bases at J, leaving 4 bases unmatched.

V gene TRBV27 combines with J gene TRBJ2-7, with TRBD2 identical over 7 bases. Germline CDR1 is MNHEY and CDR2 is SMNVEV (reference sequence). The V gene end was trimmed by 4 bases and the J gene end by 7 bases; junction bases not matched to a gene: 1. The CDR3 extends over 11 amino acids. The CDR3 region has the DNA TGTGCCAGCAGTTACGGGAGGGAGCAGTACTTC. Translating it yields CASSYGREQYF.

This clone was counted a few times. The chain recombines TRBV15 with TRBJ1-1; 7 positions agree with TRBD1. The CDR3 is 14 amino acids. Germline CDR1 and CDR2: LNHNV and YYDKDF (reference sequence). V trimming: 0 bases; J trimming: 7 bases; junction bases outside the gene matches: 5. The CDR3 region is CATSRDIQGDEAFF. The DNA for the CDR3 is TGTGCCACCAGCAGAGACATCCAGGGGGATGAAGCTTTCTTT.

The chain links TRBV6-5 to TRBJ1-2; 9 bases agree with TRBD1. J lost 8 bases, V lost 5 bases, and 9 bases had no gene match. This CDR3 spans 14 amino acids. Germline assignment: CDR1 MNHEY and CDR2 SVGAGI. CDR3 nucleotides: TGTGCCAGCAGTCCCGGGACAGGGAAATTGGGCTACACCTTC. It translates to CASSPGTGKLGYTF.

DNA for the CDR3: TGTGCCAGCAGCGTAGACGGGAGGCTAGCGGGAACCTACGAGCAGTACTTC. This encodes CASSVDGRLAGTYEQYF. The chain links TRBV9 to TRBJ2-7, with 9 bases matching TRBD2. V lost 0 bases and J lost 2; bases outside the gene matches: 9. CDR1 SGDLS and CDR2 YYNGEE come from the germline V gene. The CDR3 is 17 amino acids.

The chain is built from TRBV5-5 and TRBJ2-7; no reliable D call. V lost 4 bases to trimming and J lost 7 bases, with 15 bases between them. The germline gives CDR1 SGHKS, CDR2 YYEKEE (reference sequence). This CDR3 region has 13 residues. Here the CDR3 DNA reads TGTGCCAGCAGCCCCCGGGCCCCTCTGGAGCAGTACTTC. Translation: CASSPRAPLEQYF.

The rearrangement joins TRBV15 to TRBJ1-3; the D is unclear. V was trimmed by 2 bases and J by 2 bases, leaving 7 bases between them. Germline V gives CDR1 LNHNV, CDR2 YYDKDF (reference sequence). The length of the CDR3 is 14 residues. This CDR3 is CATSRSGAGNTIYF. The CDR3 nucleotides are TGTGCCACCAGCAGATCCGGGGCTGGAAACACCATATATTTT.

The chain joins TRBV25-1 to TRBJ1-3; D remains unclear. This CDR3 has 17 amino acids. The ends were cut back, 1 base at V and 0 bases at J, with 13 bases in the middle. Germline CDR1 MGHDK, CDR2 SYGVNS. CDR3 protein: CASSEFKGLSSGNTIYF. Written as DNA, the CDR3 is TGTGCCAGCAGTGAATTTAAAGGACTCAGCTCTGGAAACACCATATATTTT. The variable domain in full, with the rest retrieved from reference TRBV25-1 and TRBJ1-3, is EADIYQTPRYLVIGTGKKITLECSQTMGHDKMYWYQQDPGMELHLIHYSYGVNSTEKGDLSSESTVSRIRTEHFPLTLESARPSHTSQYLCASSEFKGLSSGNTIYFGEGSWLTVV.

The chain uses TRBV6-1 and TRBJ2-2, with TRBD2 matching over 7 bases. V was clipped by 2 bases and J by 6 bases; unmatched bases: 6. The CDR3 covers 15 residues. CDR1 is MNHNS, CDR2 SASEGT, per germline. CDR3 residues: CASSEIAGDAGELFF. CDR3 DNA: TGTGCCAGCAGTGAAATTGCGGGGGACGCCGGGGAGCTGTTTTTT.

As to this clone: The CDR3 does not end in the conserved phenylalanine or tryptophan, so this is likely a read error. The DNA is omitted, as the CDR3 cannot be located on it reliably, and the CDR3 follows TCRdb's listing. V usage is TRBV20-1 and J usage is TRBJ2-7; the DNA was not used to check the table's D call, TRBD1. The CDR3 length equals 8 residues, ends included. CDR1 and CDR2 from the germline V gene are DFQATT and SNEGSKA (reference sequence). This chain's CDR3 is CSAGTGRL.

The chain combines TRBV4-3 with TRBJ2-2; unclear D gene. The CDR3 runs 16 residues. The V gene lost 0 bases and the J gene lost 0 bases, with 8 bases spanning the gap. From germline, CDR1 is LGHNA and CDR2 YSLEER. CDR3 sequence: CASSQDFTANTGELFF. The CDR3 DNA sequence: TGCGCCAGCAGCCAAGATTTCACAGCGAACACCGGGGAGCTGTTTTTT.

The rearrangement joins TRBV2 to TRBJ1-1, with 7 nucleotides matching TRBD1. The CDR3 sequence is 16 residues long. Germline CDR1 and CDR2: SNHLY and FYNNEI. J was trimmed by 5 bases and V by 4 bases; bases with no gene match: 13. The CDR3 region has the DNA TGTGCCAGCAGTGCTCGCAGACGGGACAGCTGGACTGAAGCTTTCTTT. Residues: CASSARRRDSWTEAFF.

V and J are TRBV4-2 and TRBJ2-5; 9 bases match TRBD2. The CDR3 is made up of 18 amino acids. V was clipped by 1 base and J by 5 bases; unmatched bases: 14. Per germline, CDR1 LGHNA and CDR2 YNFKEQ. The CDR3 nucleotides are TGTGCCAGCAGCCAAGGTGATAGCGGGAGCGGGATTACGGAGACCCAGTACTTC. It is translated as CASSQGDSGSGITETQYF.

This chain uses TRBV28 with TRBJ1-2; D not certain. The germline gives CDR1 MDHEN, CDR2 SYDVKM. Trimming shortened V by 5 bases and J by 5 bases, and 9 bases separated the two germline ends. The CDR3 covers 12 residues. The CDR3 region is CASSQDAYGYTF. CDR3 nucleotides: TGTGCCAGCAGTCAGGACGCATATGGCTACACCTTC.

This chain uses TRBV2 with TRBJ1-5, with 8 bases that match TRBD1. Germline V lookup: CDR1 SNHLY, CDR2 FYNNEI. The CDR3 has 12 residues. J gave up 15 bases and V 6 bases, and 10 bases lay outside the gene matches. CDR3 loop: CASSWGQEGVHF. The DNA of the CDR3 is TGTGCCAGCAGCTGGGGACAGGAGGGTGTGCATTTT.

This sequence joins TRBV18 and TRBJ2-7, with 8 positions matching TRBD1. This CDR3 region has 13 residues. Germline V gene sequence: CDR1 KGHSH, CDR2 LQKENI. V was clipped by 2 bases and J by 5 bases; unmatched bases: 2. CDR3 loop: CASSPDRGNEQYF. Written as DNA, the CDR3 is TGTGCCAGCTCACCAGACAGGGGAAACGAGCAGTACTTC.

A remark on this clone: Because the CDR3's place on the DNA is in doubt, the DNA is left out and the CDR3 is given as listed by TCRdb. The genes are TRBV5-6 and TRBJ2-1; the table's D call of TRBD2 was not tested on the DNA. Germline V gene sequence: CDR1 SGHDT, CDR2 YYEEEE. The CDR3 length equals 12 residues, ends included. The CDR3 sequence: CASTFGSLGQFF.

The chain joins TRBV7-2 to TRBJ2-7; 10 nucleotides align to TRBD2. The CDR3 is made up of 14 amino acids. CDR1 is SGHTA and CDR2 is FQGNSA in the germline V gene. V lost 7 bases and J lost 4; bases outside the gene matches: 7. The CDR3 coding sequence is TGTGCCAGCACCCAAACTAGCGGGAATTACGAGCAGTACTTC. Amino acid sequence: CASTQTSGNYEQYF.

The chain uses TRBV27 and TRBJ2-2; D call uncertain. The CDR3 extends over 13 amino acids. The ends were cut back, 5 bases at V and 6 bases at J, with 10 bases in the middle. Germline V gene lookup returns CDR1 MNHEY and CDR2 SMNVEV (reference sequence). The CDR3 region is CASSTSFAGELFF. CDR3 coding DNA: TGTGCCAGCAGTACATCTTTCGCCGGGGAGCTGTTTTTT.

The gene calls are TRBV5-8 and TRBJ2-6; D is tentatively TRBD1 or TRBD2 (6 bases each). V gave up 5 bases and J gave up 4 bases, with 22 bases separating them. The CDR3 has 18 residues. Per the germline V gene, CDR1 is SGHTS and CDR2 is YDEGEE. The chain's CDR3 is CASRPTGAGYLGANVLTF. The CDR3 DNA reads as TGTGCCAGCAGGCCAACGGGGGCAGGCTACCTCGGGGCCAACGTCCTGACTTTC. The complete variable domain, with remaining parts taken from reference TRBV5-8 and TRBJ2-6, reads EAGVTQSPTHLIKTRGQQATLRCSPISGHTSVYWYQQALGLGLQFLLWYDEGEERNRGNFPPRFSGRQFPNYSSELNVNALELEDSALYLCASRPTGAGYLGANVLTFGAGSRLTVL.

The V call is TRBV29-1, the J call TRBJ1-1; D is ambiguous. Deletions cut 2 bases from V and 0 bases from J, with 10 bases between. Germline-derived CDR1 and CDR2 are SQVTM and ANQGSEA. CDR3 size: 14 residues. The CDR3 DNA is TGCAGCGTTGAACGGACGGGAATGAACACTGAAGCTTTCTTT. This codes for CSVERTGMNTEAFF.

This chain joins TRBV27 and TRBJ1-3; 8 nucleotides match TRBD1. This CDR3 contains 14 residues. Germline CDR1 is MNHEY and CDR2 is SMNVEV (reference sequence). V shed 6 bases and J 5 bases; nucleotides not matched to a gene: 6. The CDR3 region has the DNA TGTGCCAGCAGCTCCGACAGGGGAAGAAACACCATATATTTT. Its translation is CASSSDRGRNTIYF.

The rearrangement links TRBV7-9 to TRBJ1-2; TRBD1 matches at 9 bases. Germline trimming cut 3 bases from V and 5 bases from J; bases unmatched to any gene: 10. Germline V gene lookup returns CDR1 SEHNR and CDR2 FQNEAQ (reference sequence). The CDR3 has 16 amino acids. The CDR3 coding sequence is TGTGCCAGCAGCTTCCGAACAGGGGGCGTTAGTTATGGCTACACCTTC. Residues: CASSFRTGGVSYGYTF.

V gene TRBV25-1 combines with J gene TRBJ2-7, with D possibly matching TRBD1 (5 bases). Germline CDR1 reads MGHDK; CDR2 reads SYGVNS. The V and J ends lost 6 bases and 4 bases respectively, with 7 bases between them. This CDR3 comprises 11 residues. The CDR3 coding sequence is TGTGCCAGCAGCCCAGGGTACGAGCAGTACTTC. Encoded protein: CASSPGYEQYF.

The CDR3 coding sequence is TGTGCCAGTAGTACTAGGACGAGACTGACAGATACGCAGTATTTT. Translating gives CASSTRTRLTDTQYF. This chain connects TRBV19 to TRBJ2-3; D unclear. Per germline, CDR1 LNHDA and CDR2 SQIVND (reference sequence). This CDR3 spans 15 amino acids. The V end was cut by 4 bases, the J end by 3 bases, with 14 bases between.